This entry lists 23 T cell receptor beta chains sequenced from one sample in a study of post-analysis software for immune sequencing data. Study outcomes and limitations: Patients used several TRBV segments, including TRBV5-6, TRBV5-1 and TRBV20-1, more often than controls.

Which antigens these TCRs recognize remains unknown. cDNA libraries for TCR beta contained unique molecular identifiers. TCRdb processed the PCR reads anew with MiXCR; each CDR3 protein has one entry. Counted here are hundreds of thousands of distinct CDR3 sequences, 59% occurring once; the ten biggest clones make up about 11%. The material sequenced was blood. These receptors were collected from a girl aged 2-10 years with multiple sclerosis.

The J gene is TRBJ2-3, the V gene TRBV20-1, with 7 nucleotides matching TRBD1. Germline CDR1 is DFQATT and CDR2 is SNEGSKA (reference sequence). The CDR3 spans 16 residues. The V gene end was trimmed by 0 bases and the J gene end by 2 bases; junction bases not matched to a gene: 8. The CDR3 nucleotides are TGCAGTGCTAGAGATAACCGGGACAGAGTCACAGATACGCAGTATTTT. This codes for CSARDNRDRVTDTQYF.

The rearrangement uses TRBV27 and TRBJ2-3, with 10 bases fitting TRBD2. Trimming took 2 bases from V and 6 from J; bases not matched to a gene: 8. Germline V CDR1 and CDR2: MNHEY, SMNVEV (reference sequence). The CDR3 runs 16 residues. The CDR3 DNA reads TGTGCCAGCAGTTTACTCCTAGCGGGAGTGAGGGATACGCAGTATTTT. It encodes CASSLLLAGVRDTQYF.

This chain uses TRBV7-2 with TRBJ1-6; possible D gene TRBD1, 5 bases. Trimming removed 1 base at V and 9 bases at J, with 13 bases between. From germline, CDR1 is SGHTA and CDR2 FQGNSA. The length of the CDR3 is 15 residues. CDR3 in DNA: TGTGCCAGCAGCTTAGGGGGGGTTTCGGGTTCACCCCTCCACTTT. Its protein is CASSLGGVSGSPLHF. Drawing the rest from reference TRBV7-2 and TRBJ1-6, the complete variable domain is GAGVSQSPSNKVTEKGKDVELRCDPISGHTALYWYRQSLGQGLEFLIYFQGNSAPDKSGLPSDRFSAERTGGSVSTLTIQRTQQEDSAVYLCASSLGGVSGSPLHFGNGTRLTVT.

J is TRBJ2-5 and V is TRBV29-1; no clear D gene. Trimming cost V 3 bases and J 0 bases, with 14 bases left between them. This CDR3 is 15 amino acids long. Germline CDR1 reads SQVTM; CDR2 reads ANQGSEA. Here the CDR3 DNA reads TGCAGCGTTGATGGCAGGCCACTTTACCAAGAGACCCAGTACTTC. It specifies CSVDGRPLYQETQYF.

DNA for the CDR3: TGTGCCACGCACAGGGACCTTAACAATGAGCAGTTCTTC. Encoded protein: CATHRDLNNEQFF. V usage is TRBV10-3 and J usage is TRBJ2-1, with a weak D call TRBD1 (6 bases). Trimming left V 10 bases short and J 5 bases short, with 15 bases between. Germline V gene data show CDR1 as ENHRY and CDR2 as SYGVKD. There are 13 residues in the CDR3.

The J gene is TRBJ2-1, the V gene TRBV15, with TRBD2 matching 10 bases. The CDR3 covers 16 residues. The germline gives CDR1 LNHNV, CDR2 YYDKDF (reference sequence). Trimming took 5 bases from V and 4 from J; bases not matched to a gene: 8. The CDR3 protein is CATSATLAGNYNEQFF. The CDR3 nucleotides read TGTGCCACCAGCGCAACACTAGCGGGAAATTACAATGAGCAGTTCTTC.

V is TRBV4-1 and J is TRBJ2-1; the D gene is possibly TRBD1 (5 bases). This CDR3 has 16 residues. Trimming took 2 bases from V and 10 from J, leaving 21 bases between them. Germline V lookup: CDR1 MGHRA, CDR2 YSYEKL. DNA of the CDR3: TGCGCCAGCAGCCAAAGGGGTCAAATAGGTATTGCCGAGCAGTTCTTC. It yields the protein CASSQRGQIGIAEQFF.

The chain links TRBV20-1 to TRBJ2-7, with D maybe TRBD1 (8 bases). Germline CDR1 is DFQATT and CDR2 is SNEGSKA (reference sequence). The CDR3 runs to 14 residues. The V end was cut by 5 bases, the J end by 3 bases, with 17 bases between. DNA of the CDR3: TGCAGTGCTCTAGCGGCGGACAGGGTCTACGAGCAGTACTTC. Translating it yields CSALAADRVYEQYF.

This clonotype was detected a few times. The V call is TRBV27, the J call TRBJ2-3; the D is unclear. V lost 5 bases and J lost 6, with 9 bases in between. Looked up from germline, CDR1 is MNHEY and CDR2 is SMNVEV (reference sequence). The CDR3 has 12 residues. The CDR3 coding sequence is TGTGCCAGCAGTCACGTTGCGGATACGCAGTATTTT. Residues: CASSHVADTQYF.

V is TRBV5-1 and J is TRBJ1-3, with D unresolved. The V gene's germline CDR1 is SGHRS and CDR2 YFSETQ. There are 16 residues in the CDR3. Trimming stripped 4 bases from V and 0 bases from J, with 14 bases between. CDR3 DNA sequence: TGCGCCAGCAGCGCGGACGAAAAAGGCTCTGGAAACACCATATATTTT. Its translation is CASSADEKGSGNTIYF.

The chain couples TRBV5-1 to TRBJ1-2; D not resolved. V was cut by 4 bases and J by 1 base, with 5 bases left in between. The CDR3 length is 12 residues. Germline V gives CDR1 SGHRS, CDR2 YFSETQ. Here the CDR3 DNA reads TGCGCCAGCAGCACCAATAACTATGGCTACACCTTC. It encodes CASSTNNYGYTF.

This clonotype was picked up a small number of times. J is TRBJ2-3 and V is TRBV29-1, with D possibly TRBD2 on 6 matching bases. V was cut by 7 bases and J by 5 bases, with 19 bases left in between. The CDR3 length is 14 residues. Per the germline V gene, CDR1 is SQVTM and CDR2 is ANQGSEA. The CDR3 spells CSGTGRRAGDTQYF. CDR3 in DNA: TGCAGCGGGACGGGGCGGAGGGCAGGAGATACGCAGTATTTT.

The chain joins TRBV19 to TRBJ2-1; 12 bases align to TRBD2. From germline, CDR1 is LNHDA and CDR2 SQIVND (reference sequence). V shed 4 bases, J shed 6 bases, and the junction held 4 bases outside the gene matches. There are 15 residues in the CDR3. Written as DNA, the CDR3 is TGTGCCAGTAGTACGGGACTAGCGGGTTGCAATGAGCAGTTCTTC. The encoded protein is CASSTGLAGCNEQFF.

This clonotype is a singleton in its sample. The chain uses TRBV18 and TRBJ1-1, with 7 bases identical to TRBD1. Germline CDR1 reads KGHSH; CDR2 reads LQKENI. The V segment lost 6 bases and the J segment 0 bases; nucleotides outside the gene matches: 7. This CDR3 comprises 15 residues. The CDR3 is CASSRGDSMNTEAFF. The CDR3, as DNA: TGTGCCAGCTCCCGGGGGGACAGCATGAACACTGAAGCTTTCTTT.

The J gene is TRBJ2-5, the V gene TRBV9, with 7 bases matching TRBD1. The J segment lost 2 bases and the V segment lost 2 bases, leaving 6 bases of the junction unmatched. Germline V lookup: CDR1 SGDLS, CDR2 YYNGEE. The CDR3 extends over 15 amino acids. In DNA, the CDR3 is TGTGCCAGCAGCGTGGCACGGACAGGTCAAGAGACCCAGTACTTC. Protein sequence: CASSVARTGQETQYF. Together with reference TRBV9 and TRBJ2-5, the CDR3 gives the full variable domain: DSGVTQTPKHLITATGQRVTLRCSPRSGDLSVYWYQQSLDQGLQFLIQYYNGEERAKGNILERFSAQQFPDLHSELNLSSLELGDSALYFCASSVARTGQETQYFGPGTRLLVL.

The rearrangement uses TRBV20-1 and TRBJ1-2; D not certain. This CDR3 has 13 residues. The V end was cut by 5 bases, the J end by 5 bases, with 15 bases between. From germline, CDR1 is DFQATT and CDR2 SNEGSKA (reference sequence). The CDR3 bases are TGCAGTGCTCGCGAGGCGACGGTTTATGGCTACACCTTC. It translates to CSAREATVYGYTF.

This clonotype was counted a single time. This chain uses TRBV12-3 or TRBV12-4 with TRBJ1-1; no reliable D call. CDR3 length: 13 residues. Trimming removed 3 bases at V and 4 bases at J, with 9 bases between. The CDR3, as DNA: TGTGCCAGCAGTTTGACCGAGGGCACTGAAGCTTTCTTT. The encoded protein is CASSLTEGTEAFF.

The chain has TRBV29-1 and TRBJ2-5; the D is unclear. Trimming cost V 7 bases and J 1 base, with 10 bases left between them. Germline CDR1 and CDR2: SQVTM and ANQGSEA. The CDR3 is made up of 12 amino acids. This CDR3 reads CSGAGSQETQYF. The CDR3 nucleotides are TGCAGCGGCGCAGGCAGCCAAGAGACCCAGTACTTC. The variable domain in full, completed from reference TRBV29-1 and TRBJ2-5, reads SAVISQKPSRDICQRGTSLTIQCQVDSQVTMMFWYRQQPGQSLTLIATANQGSEATYESGFVIDKFPISRPNLTFSTLTVSNMSPEDSSIYLCSGAGSQETQYFGPGTRLLVL.

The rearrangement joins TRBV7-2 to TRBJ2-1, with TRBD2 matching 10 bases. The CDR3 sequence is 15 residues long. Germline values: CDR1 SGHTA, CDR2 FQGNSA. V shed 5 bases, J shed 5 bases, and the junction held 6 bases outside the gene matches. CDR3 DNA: TGTGCCAGCAGCCTTAGCGGGGGGTTCGACAATGAGCAGTTCTTC. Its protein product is CASSLSGGFDNEQFF.

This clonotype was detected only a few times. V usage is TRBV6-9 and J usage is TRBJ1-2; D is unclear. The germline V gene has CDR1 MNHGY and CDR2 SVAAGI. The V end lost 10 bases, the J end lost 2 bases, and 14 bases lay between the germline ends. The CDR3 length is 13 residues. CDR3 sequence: CATSGHLNYGYTF. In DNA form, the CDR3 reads TGTGCCACCTCGGGCCACTTAAACTATGGCTACACCTTC.

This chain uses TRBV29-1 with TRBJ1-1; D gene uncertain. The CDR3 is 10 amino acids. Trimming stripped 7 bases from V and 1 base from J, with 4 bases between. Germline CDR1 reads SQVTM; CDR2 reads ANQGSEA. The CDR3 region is CSAENTEAFF. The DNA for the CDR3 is TGCAGCGCTGAGAACACTGAAGCTTTCTTT.

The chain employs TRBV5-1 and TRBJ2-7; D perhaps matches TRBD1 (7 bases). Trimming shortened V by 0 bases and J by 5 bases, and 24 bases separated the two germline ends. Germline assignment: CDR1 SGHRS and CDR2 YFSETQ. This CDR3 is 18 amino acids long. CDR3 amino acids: CASSLVAGTVKGIDEQYF. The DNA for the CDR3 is TGCGCCAGCAGCTTGGTTGCGGGGACAGTGAAAGGGATAGACGAGCAGTACTTC. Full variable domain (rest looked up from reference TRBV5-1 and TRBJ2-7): KAGVTQTPRYLIKTRGQQVTLSCSPISGHRSVSWYQQTPGQGLQFLFEYFSETQRNKGNFPGRFSGRQFSNSRSEMNVSTLELGDSALYLCASSLVAGTVKGIDEQYFGPGTRLTVT.

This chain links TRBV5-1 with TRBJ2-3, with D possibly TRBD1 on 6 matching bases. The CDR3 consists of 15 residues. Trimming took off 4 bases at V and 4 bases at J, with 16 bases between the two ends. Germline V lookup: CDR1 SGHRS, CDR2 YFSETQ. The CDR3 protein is CASSPDRAVPDTQYF. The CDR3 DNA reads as TGCGCCAGCAGCCCGGACAGAGCCGTCCCAGATACGCAGTATTTT.